Shown below are 2 T cell receptor beta chains from a single sample sequenced in a study of blood T cells in healthy people across ages. A second 7 to 11 cycle PCR used barcoded and J-beta primers. TCRdb called the 5' RACE reads again in MiXCR, with one record for every CDR3 protein. Here the sample spans roughly 2 million distinct CDR3 sequences, just under 50% being singletons. Sequenced: blood. The receptors were gathered from a woman in her thirties or forties in good health.

The chain couples TRBV21-1 to TRBJ1-2; the table's TRBD1 call for D was not verified on the DNA. TRBV21-1 corresponds to a pseudogene. This CDR3 spans 18 amino acids. The CDR3 reads CASSNAIGADNLNYGYTF. The DNA of the CDR3 is TGTGCCAGCAGCAACGCCATTGGGGCAGACAATCTTAACTATGGCTACACCTTC.

The chain combines TRBV20-1 with TRBJ1-2; D is perhaps TRBD1 (5 bases). Germline V gene lookup returns CDR1 DFQATT and CDR2 SNEGSKA (reference sequence). The CDR3 is 17 residues long. Trimming cost V 0 bases and J 0 bases, with 17 bases left between them. The CDR3 DNA is TGCAGTGCTAGAGATCCGATGACAGCTAAATCTAACTATGGCTACACCTTC. The encoded protein is CSARDPMTAKSNYGYTF.